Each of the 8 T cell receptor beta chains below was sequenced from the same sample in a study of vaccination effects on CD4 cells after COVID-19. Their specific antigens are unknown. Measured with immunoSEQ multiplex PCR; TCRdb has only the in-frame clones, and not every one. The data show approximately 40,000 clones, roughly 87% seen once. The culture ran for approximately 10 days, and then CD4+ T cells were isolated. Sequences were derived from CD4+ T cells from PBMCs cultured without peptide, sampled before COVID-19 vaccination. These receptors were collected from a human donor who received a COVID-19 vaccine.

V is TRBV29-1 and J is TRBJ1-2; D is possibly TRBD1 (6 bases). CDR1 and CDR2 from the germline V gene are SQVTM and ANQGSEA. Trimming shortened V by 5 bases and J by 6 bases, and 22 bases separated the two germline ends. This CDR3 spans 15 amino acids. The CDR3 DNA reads TGCAGCGTTTCGCTTGACCCAGGGGCTTTAAATGGCTACACCTTC. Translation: CSVSLDPGALNGYTF.

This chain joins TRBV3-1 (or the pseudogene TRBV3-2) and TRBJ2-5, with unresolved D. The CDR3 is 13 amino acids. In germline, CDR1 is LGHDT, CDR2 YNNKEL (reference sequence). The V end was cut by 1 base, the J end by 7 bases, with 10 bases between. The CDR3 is CASSQVVVGTQYF. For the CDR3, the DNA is TGTGCCAGCAGCCAAGTTGTTGTGGGGACCCAGTACTTC.

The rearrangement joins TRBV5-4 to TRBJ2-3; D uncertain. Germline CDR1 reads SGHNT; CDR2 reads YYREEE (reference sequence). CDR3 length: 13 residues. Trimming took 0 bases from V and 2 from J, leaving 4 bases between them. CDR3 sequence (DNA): TGTGCCAGCAGCTTGGGGTCCACAGATACGCAGTATTTT. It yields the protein CASSLGSTDTQYF.

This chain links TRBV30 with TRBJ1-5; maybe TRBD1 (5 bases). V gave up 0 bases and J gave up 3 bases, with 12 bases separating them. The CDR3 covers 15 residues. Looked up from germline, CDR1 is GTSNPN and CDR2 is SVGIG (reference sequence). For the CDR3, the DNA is TGTGCCTGGAGTGTACGTACAGGCACCAATCAGCCCCAGCATTTT. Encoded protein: CAWSVRTGTNQPQHF.

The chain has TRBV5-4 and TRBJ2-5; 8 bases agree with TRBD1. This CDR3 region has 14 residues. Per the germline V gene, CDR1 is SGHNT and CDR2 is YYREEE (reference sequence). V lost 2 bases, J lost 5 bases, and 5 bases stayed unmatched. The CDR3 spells CASSFSTGGETQYF. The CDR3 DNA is TGTGCCAGCAGCTTCTCTACAGGGGGGGAGACCCAGTACTTC.

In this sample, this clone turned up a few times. Written as DNA, the CDR3 is TGTGCCAGCAGCAACGGGATTCACAATCAGCCCCAGCATTTT. This encodes CASSNGIHNQPQHF. The chain has TRBV7-8 and TRBJ1-5; D is undetermined. Germline V gene lookup returns CDR1 SGHVS and CDR2 FQNEAQ. The V gene lost 5 bases and the J gene lost 3 bases, with 11 bases spanning the gap. CDR3 length: 14 amino acids.

The CDR3 sequence: CASGTSGGATGANVLTF. The CDR3 DNA is TGTGCCAGTGGGACTAGCGGGGGGGCAACTGGGGCCAACGTCCTGACTTTC. The J gene is TRBJ2-6, the V gene TRBV7-3; 16 nucleotides match TRBD2. Germline loops: CDR1 SGHTA, CDR2 FQGTGA. Trimming cost V 9 bases and J 2 bases; bases outside gene matches: 4. The CDR3 contains 17 residues.

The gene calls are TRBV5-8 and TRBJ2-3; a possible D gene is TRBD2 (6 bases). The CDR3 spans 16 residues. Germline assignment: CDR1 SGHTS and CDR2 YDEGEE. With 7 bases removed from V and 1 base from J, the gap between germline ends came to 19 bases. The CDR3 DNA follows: TGTGCCAGCCCTAACCCTCCTTGGGGGGGCACAGATACGCAGTATTTT. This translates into CASPNPPWGGTDTQYF.